A selection of T cell receptor beta chains follows, all from one sample in a study of blood T cell repertoires in COVID-19. The data were produced by immunoSEQ multiplex PCR, yet TCRdb's version contains in-frame clones alone and is incomplete. Of about 140,000 clones listed, approximately 89% are singletons. What was sequenced was peripheral blood. All receptors derive from a woman aged 45-59 years with acute or convalescent COVID-19. CDR3s include the opening cysteine and the closing phenylalanine or tryptophan. A D gene is named only where the DNA matches it firmly. A row's size may be missing; if present it is once, few, many or a size class.

v_gene: TRBV21-1; len: 18; d_gene: NA; abundance: NA; j_gene: TRBJ1-5; CDR3aa: CASSIPDLREGSNQPQHF; CDR3nt: TGTGCCAGCAGCATCCCTGATCTGAGGGAGGGGAGCAATCAGCCCCAGCATTTT
v_gene: TRBV14; len: 14; d_gene: TRBD2; abundance: NA; j_gene: TRBJ2-1; CDR3aa: CASSQESGRGSAFF; CDR3nt: TGTGCCAGCAGCCAAGAAAGCGGGAGGGGAAGTGCGTTCTTC
v_gene: TRBV7-6; len: 15; d_gene: NA; abundance: NA; j_gene: TRBJ2-1; CDR3aa: CASSPESEFYNEQFF; CDR3nt: TGTGCCAGCAGCCCCGAATCTGAGTTCTACAATGAGCAGTTCTTC
v_gene: TRBV10-2; len: 17; d_gene: TRBD2; abundance: NA; j_gene: TRBJ2-1; CDR3aa: CASSEFSIAGAANEQFF; CDR3nt: TGCGCCAGCAGTGAGTTTAGCATAGCGGGGGCGGCCAATGAGCAGTTCTTC
v_gene: TRBV7-2; len: 12; d_gene: NA; abundance: NA; j_gene: TRBJ1-2; CDR3aa: CASSSDSYGYTF; CDR3nt: TGTGCCAGCAGCTCCGACAGCTATGGCTACACCTTC
v_gene: TRBV28; len: 15; d_gene: TRBD1; abundance: NA; j_gene: TRBJ1-1; CDR3aa: CASSLPGTGNTEAFF; CDR3nt: TGTGCCAGCAGTTTACCCGGGACAGGGAACACTGAAGCTTTCTTT
v_gene: TRBV7-2; len: 14; d_gene: NA; abundance: NA; j_gene: TRBJ2-3; CDR3aa: CASSFYTSPDTQYF; CDR3nt: TGTGCCAGCAGCTTTTACACTAGTCCAGATACGCAGTATTTT
v_gene: TRBV6-5; len: 15; d_gene: TRBD1; abundance: NA; j_gene: TRBJ1-1; CDR3aa: CASRERQGRNTEAFF; CDR3nt: TGTGCCAGCAGAGAGAGACAGGGGAGGAACACTGAAGCTTTCTTT
v_gene: TRBV24-1; len: 14; d_gene: NA; abundance: NA; j_gene: TRBJ1-1; CDR3aa: CATSDRRETGGAFF; CDR3nt: TGTGCCACCAGTGATCGCCGGGAAACGGGGGGAGCTTTCTTT
v_gene: TRBV3-1/TRBV3-2; len: 12; d_gene: NA; abundance: NA; j_gene: TRBJ2-7; CDR3aa: CASSQGGVEQYF; CDR3nt: TGTGCCAGCAGCCAAGGGGGGGTCGAGCAGTACTTC
v_gene: TRBV5-6; len: 16; d_gene: NA; abundance: once; j_gene: TRBJ2-7; CDR3aa: CASSPMGHPITYEQYF; CDR3nt: TGTGCCAGCAGCCCGATGGGACACCCGATTACCTACGAGCAGTACTTC
v_gene: TRBV20-1; len: 15; d_gene: TRBD1; abundance: NA; j_gene: TRBJ1-2; CDR3aa: CSASPPGQGAKGYTF; CDR3nt: TGCAGTGCTAGTCCTCCTGGACAGGGGGCGAAGGGCTACACCTTC
v_gene: TRBV28; len: 12; d_gene: NA; abundance: NA; j_gene: TRBJ1-6; CDR3aa: CASSPDRSPLHF; CDR3nt: TGTGCCAGCAGTCCTGACAGGTCACCCCTCCACTTT
v_gene: TRBV6-5; len: 14; d_gene: NA; abundance: NA; j_gene: TRBJ1-1; CDR3aa: CASNIQGRDTEAFF; CDR3nt: TGTGCCAGCAATATTCAGGGGAGGGACACTGAAGCTTTCTTT
v_gene: TRBV4-1; len: 14; d_gene: NA; abundance: NA; j_gene: TRBJ1-6; CDR3aa: CASSRTSDNSPLHF; CDR3nt: TGCGCCAGCAGCCGGACATCCGATAATTCACCCCTCCACTTT
v_gene: TRBV19; len: 13; d_gene: NA; abundance: NA; j_gene: TRBJ1-5; CDR3aa: CASSDRPNQPQHF; CDR3nt: TGTGCCAGTAGTGACAGACCGAATCAGCCCCAGCATTTT
v_gene: TRBV7-2; len: 15; d_gene: TRBD1; abundance: NA; j_gene: TRBJ2-5; CDR3aa: CASSSTAGGKETQYF; CDR3nt: TGTGCCAGCAGCTCAACCGCAGGGGGAAAAGAGACCCAGTACTTC
v_gene: TRBV7-8; len: 14; d_gene: NA; abundance: NA; j_gene: TRBJ1-1; CDR3aa: CASSLATAPTEAFF; CDR3nt: TGTGCCAGCAGCTTAGCGACTGCCCCCACTGAAGCTTTCTTT
v_gene: TRBV4-1; len: 14; d_gene: NA; abundance: NA; j_gene: TRBJ2-5; CDR3aa: CASSQGTAQETQYF; CDR3nt: TGCGCCAGCAGCCAAGGGACAGCCCAAGAGACCCAGTACTTC
v_gene: TRBV28; len: 12; d_gene: TRBD1; abundance: once; j_gene: TRBJ1-2; CDR3aa: CASRQGNYGYTF; CDR3nt: TGTGCCAGCAGACAGGGGAACTATGGCTACACCTTC
v_gene: TRBV12-3/TRBV12-4; len: 13; d_gene: TRBD1; abundance: NA; j_gene: TRBJ2-7; CDR3aa: CASALGTALGQYF; CDR3nt: TGTGCCAGCGCACTCGGGACAGCCCTCGGGCAGTACTTC
v_gene: TRBV7-7; len: 16; d_gene: NA; abundance: NA; j_gene: TRBJ2-2; CDR3aa: CASSYTQGANTGELFF; CDR3nt: TGTGCTAGCAGCTATACGCAGGGCGCGAACACCGGGGAGCTGTTTTTT
v_gene: TRBV14; len: 12; d_gene: NA; abundance: NA; j_gene: TRBJ2-3; CDR3aa: CASRRTGYTQYF; CDR3nt: TGTGCCAGCAGGCGCACAGGGTATACGCAGTATTTT
v_gene: TRBV19; len: 15; d_gene: NA; abundance: few; j_gene: TRBJ1-6; CDR3aa: CASRITGERGSPLHF; CDR3nt: TGTGCCAGTAGGATAACCGGGGAACGAGGTTCACCCCTCCACTTT
v_gene: TRBV3-1/TRBV3-2; len: 12; d_gene: NA; abundance: NA; j_gene: TRBJ2-5; CDR3aa: CASSQDRGTQYF; CDR3nt: TGTGCCAGCAGCCAAGATAGGGGGACCCAGTACTTC
v_gene: TRBV14; len: 14; d_gene: NA; abundance: once; j_gene: TRBJ2-5; CDR3aa: CASSRDRRQETQYF; CDR3nt: TGTGCCAGCAGCCGCGACAGGAGACAAGAGACCCAGTACTTC
v_gene: TRBV11-2; len: 14; d_gene: NA; abundance: NA; j_gene: TRBJ1-1; CDR3aa: CASSLGQGNTEAFF; CDR3nt: TGTGCCAGCAGCTTAGGTCAGGGTAACACTGAAGCTTTCTTT
v_gene: TRBV27; len: 14; d_gene: TRBD1; abundance: NA; j_gene: TRBJ1-2; CDR3aa: CASSLGTGLRGYTF; CDR3nt: TGTGCCAGCAGTTTAGGGACAGGGCTTCGTGGCTACACCTTC
v_gene: TRBV6-6; len: 20; d_gene: NA; abundance: NA; j_gene: TRBJ2-2; CDR3aa: CASSTTGTGTRGDPTGELFF; CDR3nt: TGTGCCAGCAGCACAACCGGGACAGGGACTAGAGGGGACCCCACCGGGGAGCTGTTTTTT
v_gene: TRBV2; len: 15; d_gene: TRBD1; abundance: NA; j_gene: TRBJ1-4; CDR3aa: CAITLPGQPNEKLFF; CDR3nt: TGTGCCATCACCCTACCGGGACAGCCTAATGAAAAACTGTTTTTT
v_gene: TRBV2; len: 16; d_gene: TRBD1; abundance: NA; j_gene: TRBJ2-1; CDR3aa: CARGDRGSVSYNEQFF; CDR3nt: TGTGCCCGAGGGGACAGGGGGTCCGTCTCCTACAATGAGCAGTTCTTC
v_gene: TRBV5-4; len: 15; d_gene: NA; abundance: few; j_gene: TRBJ1-3; CDR3aa: CASSLDPGSPNTIYF; CDR3nt: TGTGCCAGCAGCTTGGATCCAGGTTCGCCCAACACCATATATTTT
v_gene: TRBV9; len: 13; d_gene: NA; abundance: NA; j_gene: TRBJ2-3; CDR3aa: CASSVTGTDTQYF; CDR3nt: TGTGCCAGCAGCGTCACAGGCACAGATACGCAGTATTTT
v_gene: TRBV19; len: 16; d_gene: NA; abundance: NA; j_gene: TRBJ2-3; CDR3aa: CASSMLSGSSTDTQYF; CDR3nt: TGTGCCAGTAGTATGCTGAGCGGAAGTAGCACAGATACGCAGTATTTT
v_gene: TRBV19; len: 17; d_gene: NA; abundance: NA; j_gene: TRBJ2-3; CDR3aa: CASSIGRPTKLTDTQYF; CDR3nt: TGTGCCAGTAGTATAGGTCGACCGACAAAATTAACAGATACGCAGTATTTT
v_gene: TRBV11-3; len: 16; d_gene: TRBD2; abundance: NA; j_gene: TRBJ2-2; CDR3aa: CASSQGLGWADGELFF; CDR3nt: TGTGCCAGCAGTCAAGGACTAGGCTGGGCCGACGGGGAGCTGTTTTTT
v_gene: TRBV21-1; len: 13; d_gene: NA; abundance: NA; j_gene: TRBJ1-2; CDR3aa: CASSKALGAGYTF; CDR3nt: TGTGCCAGCAGCAAAGCGCTGGGGGCTGGCTACACCTTC
v_gene: TRBV15; len: 15; d_gene: NA; abundance: NA; j_gene: TRBJ1-1; CDR3aa: CATSREITRGAEAFF; CDR3nt: TGTGCCACCAGCAGAGAAATAACACGGGGTGCTGAAGCTTTCTTT
v_gene: TRBV29-1; len: 12; d_gene: NA; abundance: NA; j_gene: TRBJ1-2; CDR3aa: CSVGREGPGYTF; CDR3nt: TGCAGCGTGGGGCGGGAAGGCCCGGGCTACACCTTC
v_gene: TRBV18; len: 16; d_gene: NA; abundance: NA; j_gene: TRBJ2-6; CDR3aa: CASSGATNSGANVLTF; CDR3nt: TGTGCCAGCTCAGGGGCCACAAACTCTGGGGCCAACGTCCTGACTTTC
v_gene: TRBV14; len: 17; d_gene: TRBD1; abundance: NA; j_gene: TRBJ1-2; CDR3aa: CASSAGQGMSFTYGYTF; CDR3nt: TGTGCCAGCAGCGCTGGACAGGGTATGAGCTTTACCTATGGCTACACCTTC
v_gene: TRBV11-2; len: 16; d_gene: NA; abundance: NA; j_gene: TRBJ2-7; CDR3aa: CASSLDIDFISYEQYF; CDR3nt: TGTGCCAGCAGCTTAGATATTGACTTTATCTCCTACGAGCAGTACTTC
v_gene: TRBV28; len: 15; d_gene: NA; abundance: once; j_gene: TRBJ2-7; CDR3aa: CASTLRGGYSYEQYF; CDR3nt: TGTGCCAGCACCCTTAGGGGCGGCTACTCCTACGAGCAGTACTTC
v_gene: TRBV9; len: 13; d_gene: NA; abundance: NA; j_gene: TRBJ1-1; CDR3aa: CASSVGVETEAFF; CDR3nt: TGTGCCAGCAGCGTAGGGGTGGAGACTGAAGCTTTCTTT
v_gene: TRBV24-1; len: 13; d_gene: NA; abundance: NA; j_gene: TRBJ2-2; CDR3aa: CATGSGNTGELFF; CDR3nt: TGTGCCACCGGAAGCGGGAACACCGGGGAGCTGTTTTTT
v_gene: TRBV9; len: 13; d_gene: TRBD2; abundance: NA; j_gene: TRBJ2-7; CDR3aa: CASSELAGAEQYF; CDR3nt: TGTGCCAGCAGCGAACTAGCGGGAGCCGAGCAGTACTTC
v_gene: TRBV29-1; len: 14; d_gene: NA; abundance: NA; j_gene: TRBJ1-2; CDR3aa: CSVEDLQGGYGYTF; CDR3nt: TGCAGCGTTGAAGATCTGCAGGGAGGCTATGGCTACACCTTC
v_gene: TRBV6-5; len: 12; d_gene: NA; abundance: NA; j_gene: TRBJ2-7; CDR3aa: CATYSSSYEQYF; CDR3nt: TGTGCCACGTACAGCAGCTCCTACGAGCAGTACTTC
v_gene: TRBV7-2; len: 13; d_gene: NA; abundance: NA; j_gene: TRBJ2-7; CDR3aa: CASSPGRDYEQYF; CDR3nt: TGTGCCAGCAGCCCTGGGCGGGACTACGAGCAGTACTTC
v_gene: TRBV9; len: 14; d_gene: TRBD1; abundance: NA; j_gene: TRBJ1-1; CDR3aa: CASSGGQGNTEAFF; CDR3nt: TGTGCCAGCAGCGGGGGACAGGGTAACACTGAAGCTTTCTTT